This T cell receptor (beta chain) was documented in a study of molecular identifiers for immune sequencing clone quantification. Study overall: Within a replicate experiment, RNA obtained from either roughly 18,000 or 92,000 naive CD8 cells was divided into five aliquots, and four of those aliquots were then sequenced. Overall study findings and caveats: Among around 1 million naive cells, as was reported, spiked Jurkat TCR RNA from one cell was detectable.

V lost 5 bases to trimming and J lost 4 bases; unmatched junction nucleotides: 9. This CDR3 comprises 16 residues. CDR1 is SEHNR and CDR2 is FQNEAQ in the germline V gene (reference sequence). Concerning this clonotype: What it binds is not known.

Construction of naive CD8 libraries employed about 18,000 to 1,000,000 sorted cells together with 10%, 30% or 50% RNA. Both previously described methods and listed TCR primers were employed to make bulk TCR libraries. TCRdb used MiXCR to reprocess the PCR reads, holding one entry per CDR3 protein. The sample holds about 320,000 distinct CDR3 sequences, about 22% seen once. The sequence was obtained from a human donor in good health. Some libraries in this study had Jurkat cell RNA spiked in. The chain couples TRBV7-9 to TRBJ1-1; 11 bases are shared with TRBD1. Source material: naive CD8+ T cells from blood, with Jurkat cell RNA spiked in. Subset meaning: FACS-sorted CD8+CD4-CCR7+CD45RA+ naive T cells. CDR3 loop: CASSTGTGGIITEAFF. The DNA for the CDR3 is TGTGCCAGCAGCACCGGGACAGGGGGTATTATCACTGAAGCTTTCTTT. The full variable domain, rest sourced from reference TRBV7-9 and TRBJ1-1, is DTGVSQNPRHKITKRGQNVTFRCDPISEHNRLYWYRQTLGQGPEFLTYFQNEAQLEKSRLLSDRFSAERPKGSFSTLEIQRTEQGDSAMYLCASSTGTGGIITEAFFGQGTRLTVV.